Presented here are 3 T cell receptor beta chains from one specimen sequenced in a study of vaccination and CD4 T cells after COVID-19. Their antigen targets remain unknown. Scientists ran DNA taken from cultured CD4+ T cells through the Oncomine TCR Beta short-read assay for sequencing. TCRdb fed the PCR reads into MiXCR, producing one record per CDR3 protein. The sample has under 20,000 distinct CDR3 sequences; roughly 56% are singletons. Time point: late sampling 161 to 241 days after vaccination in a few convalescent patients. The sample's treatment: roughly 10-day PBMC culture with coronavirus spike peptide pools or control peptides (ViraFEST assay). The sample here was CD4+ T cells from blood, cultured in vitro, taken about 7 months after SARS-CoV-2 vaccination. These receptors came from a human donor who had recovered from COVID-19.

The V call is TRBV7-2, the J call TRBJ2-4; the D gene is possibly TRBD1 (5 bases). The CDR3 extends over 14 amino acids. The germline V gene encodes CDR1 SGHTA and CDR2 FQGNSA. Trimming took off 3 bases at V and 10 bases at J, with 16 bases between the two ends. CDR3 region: CASSLRSPKGIQYF. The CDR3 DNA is TGTGCCAGCAGCTTGAGGTCACCTAAGGGGATTCAGTACTTC.

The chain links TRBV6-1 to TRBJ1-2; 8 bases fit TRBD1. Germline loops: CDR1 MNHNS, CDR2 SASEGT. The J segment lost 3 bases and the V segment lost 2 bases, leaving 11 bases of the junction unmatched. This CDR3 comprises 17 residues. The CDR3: CASSEWLGTGGDYGYTF. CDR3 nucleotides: TGTGCCAGCAGTGAATGGCTGGGGACAGGCGGTGACTATGGCTACACCTTC.

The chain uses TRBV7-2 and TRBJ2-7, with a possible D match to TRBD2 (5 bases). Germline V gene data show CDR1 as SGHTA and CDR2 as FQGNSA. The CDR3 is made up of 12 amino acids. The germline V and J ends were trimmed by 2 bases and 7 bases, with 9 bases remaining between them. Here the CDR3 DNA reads TGTGCCAGCAGCTTACGCCGGGGAGAGCAGTACTTC. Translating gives CASSLRRGEQYF.